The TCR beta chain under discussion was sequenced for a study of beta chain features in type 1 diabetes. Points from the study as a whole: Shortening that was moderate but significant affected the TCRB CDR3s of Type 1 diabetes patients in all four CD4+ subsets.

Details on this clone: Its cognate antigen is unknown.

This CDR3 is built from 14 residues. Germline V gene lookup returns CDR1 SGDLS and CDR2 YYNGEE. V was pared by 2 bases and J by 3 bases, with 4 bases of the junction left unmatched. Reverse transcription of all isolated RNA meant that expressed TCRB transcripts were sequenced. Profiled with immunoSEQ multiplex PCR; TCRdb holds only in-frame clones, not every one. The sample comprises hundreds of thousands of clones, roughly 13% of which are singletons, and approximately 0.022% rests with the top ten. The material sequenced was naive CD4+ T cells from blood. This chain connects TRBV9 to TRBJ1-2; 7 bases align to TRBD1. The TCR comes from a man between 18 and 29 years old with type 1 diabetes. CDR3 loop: CASSVGTVDYGYTF. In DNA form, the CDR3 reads TGTGCCAGCAGCGTTGGGACAGTCGACTATGGCTACACCTTC.